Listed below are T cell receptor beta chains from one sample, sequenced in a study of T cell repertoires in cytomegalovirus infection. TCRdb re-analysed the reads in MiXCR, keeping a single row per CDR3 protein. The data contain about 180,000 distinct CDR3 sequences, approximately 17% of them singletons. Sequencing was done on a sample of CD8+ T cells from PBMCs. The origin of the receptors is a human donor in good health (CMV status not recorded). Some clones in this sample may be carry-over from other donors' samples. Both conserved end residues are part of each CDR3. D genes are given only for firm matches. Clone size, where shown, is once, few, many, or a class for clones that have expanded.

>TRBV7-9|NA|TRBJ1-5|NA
TGTGCCAGCAGCGGGGACATAAAAAATCAGCCCCAGCATTTT
CASSGDIKNQPQHF
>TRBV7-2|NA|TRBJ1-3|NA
TGTGCCATTCGAACATGGGAACGTGGAAACACCATATATTTT
CAIRTWERGNTIYF
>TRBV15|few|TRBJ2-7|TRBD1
TGTGCCACCAGCACCGGGACAGGGGTCCACGAGCAGTACTTC
CATSTGTGVHEQYF
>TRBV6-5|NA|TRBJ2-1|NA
TGTGCCAGCAGTGGACAGTTAACCTACAATGAGCAGTTCTTC
CASSGQLTYNEQFF
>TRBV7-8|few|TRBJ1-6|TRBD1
TGTGCCAGCACCTCTTGGACAGGGGGTCGGGGTAATTCACCCCTCCACTTT
CASTSWTGGRGNSPLHF
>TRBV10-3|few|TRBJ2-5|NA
TGTGCCATCAGTGAGCTGCGGCGTAAAGGGCCCCAAGAGACCCAGTACTTC
CAISELRRKGPQETQYF
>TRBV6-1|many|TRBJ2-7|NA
TGTGCCAGCAGCTGGGCGGCGGAGGGGACCTACGAGCAGTACTTC
CASSWAAEGTYEQYF
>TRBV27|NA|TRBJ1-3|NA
TGTGCCACCCTTGGTGGAAACACCATATATTTT
CATLGGNTIYF
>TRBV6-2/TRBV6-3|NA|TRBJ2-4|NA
TGTGACAGCTCAGACCCGACAGGTACCAAAAACATTCAGTACTTC
CDSSDPTGTKNIQYF
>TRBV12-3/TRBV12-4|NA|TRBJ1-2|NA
TGTGCCAGCAGTTTCCCCGGTCTCTATGGCTACACCTTC
CASSFPGLYGYTF
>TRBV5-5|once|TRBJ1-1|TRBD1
TGTGCCAGCAGCCTCCGCTTAACAGGGGGGAACACTGAAGCTTTCTTT
CASSLRLTGGNTEAFF
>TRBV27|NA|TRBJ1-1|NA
TGTGCCAGCAGTTTATCTAGAGGGGTTCTCACTGAAGCTTTCTTT
CASSLSRGVLTEAFF
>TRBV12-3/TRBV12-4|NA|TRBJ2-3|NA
TGTGCCAGCAGTTTAGGGCCCTTTACGGGTACAGATACGCAGTATTTT
CASSLGPFTGTDTQYF
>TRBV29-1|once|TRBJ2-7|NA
TGCAGCGTAGAGAAATGGCTGGGGTCGACCTACGAGCAGTACTTC
CSVEKWLGSTYEQYF
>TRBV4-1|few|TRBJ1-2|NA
TGCGCCAGCAGCGGGAACTATGGCTACACCTTC
CASSGNYGYTF
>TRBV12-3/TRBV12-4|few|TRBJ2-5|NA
TGTGCCAGCAGTTTTTCCCGATTACAAGAGACCCAGTACTTC
CASSFSRLQETQYF
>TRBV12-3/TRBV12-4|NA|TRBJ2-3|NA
TGTGCCAGCAGGGTTAGGGGCAGAGATACGCAGTATTTT
CASRVRGRDTQYF